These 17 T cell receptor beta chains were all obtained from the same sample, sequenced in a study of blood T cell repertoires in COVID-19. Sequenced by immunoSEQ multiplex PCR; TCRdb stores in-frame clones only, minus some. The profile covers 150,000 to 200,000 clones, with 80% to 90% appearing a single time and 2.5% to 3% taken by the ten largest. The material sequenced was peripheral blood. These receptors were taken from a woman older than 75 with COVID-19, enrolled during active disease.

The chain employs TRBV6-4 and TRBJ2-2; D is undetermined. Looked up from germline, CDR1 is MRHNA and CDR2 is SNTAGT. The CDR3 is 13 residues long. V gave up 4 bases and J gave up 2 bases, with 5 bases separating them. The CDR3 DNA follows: TGTGCCAGCAGTGTAACTAACACCGGGGAGCTGTTTTTT. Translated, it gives CASSVTNTGELFF.

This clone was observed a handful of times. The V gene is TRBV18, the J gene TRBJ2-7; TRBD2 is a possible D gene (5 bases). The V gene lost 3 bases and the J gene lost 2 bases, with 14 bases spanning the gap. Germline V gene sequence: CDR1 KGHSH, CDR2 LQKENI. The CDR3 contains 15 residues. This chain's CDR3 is CASSPGSRRTYEQYF. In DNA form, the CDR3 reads TGTGCCAGCTCACCGGGGAGTCGTCGTACCTACGAGCAGTACTTC.

The CDR3 DNA sequence: TGCGCCAGCAGTGAACGTAGCGGTTGGTACCAAGAGACCCAGTACTTC. It codes for CASSERSGWYQETQYF. The chain joins TRBV10-2 to TRBJ2-5; possibly TRBD2 for D (6 bases). From germline, CDR1 is WSHSY and CDR2 SAAADI. The V end was cut by 3 bases, the J end by 0 bases, with 14 bases between. CDR3 length: 16 amino acids.

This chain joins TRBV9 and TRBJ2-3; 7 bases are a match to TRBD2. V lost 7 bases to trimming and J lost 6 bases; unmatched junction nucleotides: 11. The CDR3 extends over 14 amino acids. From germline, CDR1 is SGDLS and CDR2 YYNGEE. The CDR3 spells CASGTGPGGDTQYF. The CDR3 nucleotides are TGTGCCAGCGGCACAGGTCCCGGGGGGGATACGCAGTATTTT.

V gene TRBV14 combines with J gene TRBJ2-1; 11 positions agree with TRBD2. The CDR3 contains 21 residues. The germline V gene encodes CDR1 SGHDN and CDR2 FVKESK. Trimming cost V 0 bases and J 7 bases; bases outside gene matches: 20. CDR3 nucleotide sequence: TGTGCCAGCAGCCAAGATTACGCCGGGACTAGCGGAAGCCTTATGGGTAATGAGCAGTTCTTC. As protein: CASSQDYAGTSGSLMGNEQFF.

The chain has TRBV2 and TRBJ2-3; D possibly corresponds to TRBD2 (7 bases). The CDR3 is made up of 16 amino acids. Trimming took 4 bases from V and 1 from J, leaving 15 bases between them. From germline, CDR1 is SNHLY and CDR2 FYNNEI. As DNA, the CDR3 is TGTGCCAGCAGTGCTCGTAGGGGGGGAGGCACAGATACGCAGTATTTT. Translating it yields CASSARRGGGTDTQYF.

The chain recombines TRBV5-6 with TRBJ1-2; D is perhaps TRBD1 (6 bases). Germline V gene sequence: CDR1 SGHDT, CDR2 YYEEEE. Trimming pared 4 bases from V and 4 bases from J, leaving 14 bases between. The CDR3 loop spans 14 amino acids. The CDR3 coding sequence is TGTGCCAGCAGCCCCCTGGGGGCTGGCTATGGCTACACCTTC. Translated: CASSPLGAGYGYTF.

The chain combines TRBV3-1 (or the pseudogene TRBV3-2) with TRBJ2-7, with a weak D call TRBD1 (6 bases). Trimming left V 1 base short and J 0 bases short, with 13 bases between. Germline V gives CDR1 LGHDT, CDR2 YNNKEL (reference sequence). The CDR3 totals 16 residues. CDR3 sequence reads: CASSQAARGYSYEQYF. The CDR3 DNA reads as TGTGCCAGCAGCCAAGCCGCCAGGGGATACTCCTACGAGCAGTACTTC.

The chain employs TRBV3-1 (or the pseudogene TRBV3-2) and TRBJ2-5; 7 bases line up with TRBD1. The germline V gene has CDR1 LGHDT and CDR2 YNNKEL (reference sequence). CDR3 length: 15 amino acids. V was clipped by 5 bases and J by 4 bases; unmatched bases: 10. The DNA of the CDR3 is TGTGCCAGCAGCGTCCACAGGGGTTCTGGAGAGACCCAGTACTTC. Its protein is CASSVHRGSGETQYF.

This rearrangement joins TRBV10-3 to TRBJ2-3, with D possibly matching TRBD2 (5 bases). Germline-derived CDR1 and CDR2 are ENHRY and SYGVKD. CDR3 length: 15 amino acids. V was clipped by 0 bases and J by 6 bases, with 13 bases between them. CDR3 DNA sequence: TGTGCCATCAGTGAGTCCCCCGCTCCTAGCGATACGCAGTATTTT. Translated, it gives CAISESPAPSDTQYF.

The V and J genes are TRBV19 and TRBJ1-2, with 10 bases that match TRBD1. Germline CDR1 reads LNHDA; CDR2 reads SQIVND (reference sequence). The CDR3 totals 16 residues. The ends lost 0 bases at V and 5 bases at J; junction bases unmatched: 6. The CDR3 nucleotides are TGTGCCAGTAGTATAGATAGGACAGGGGGTCGGTATGGCTACACCTTC. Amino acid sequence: CASSIDRTGGRYGYTF.

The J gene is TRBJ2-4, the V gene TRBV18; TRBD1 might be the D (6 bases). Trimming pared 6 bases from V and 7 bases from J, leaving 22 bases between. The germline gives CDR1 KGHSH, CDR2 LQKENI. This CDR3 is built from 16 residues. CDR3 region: CASSIRGAAGDNIQYF. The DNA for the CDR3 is TGTGCCAGCTCCATTCGAGGGGCGGCAGGGGACAACATTCAGTACTTC.

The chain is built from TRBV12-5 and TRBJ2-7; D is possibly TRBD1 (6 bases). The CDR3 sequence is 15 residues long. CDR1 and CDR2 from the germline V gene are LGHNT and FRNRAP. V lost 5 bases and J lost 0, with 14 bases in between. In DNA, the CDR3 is TGTGCTAGTGGTACTCAACAGGGTTACTCCTACGAGCAGTACTTC. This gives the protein CASGTQQGYSYEQYF. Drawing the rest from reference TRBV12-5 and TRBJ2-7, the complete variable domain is DARVTQTPRHKVTEMGQEVTMRCQPILGHNTVFWYRQTMMQGLELLAYFRNRAPLDDSGMPKDRFSAEMPDATLATLKIQPSEPRDSAVYFCASGTQQGYSYEQYFGPGTRLTVT.

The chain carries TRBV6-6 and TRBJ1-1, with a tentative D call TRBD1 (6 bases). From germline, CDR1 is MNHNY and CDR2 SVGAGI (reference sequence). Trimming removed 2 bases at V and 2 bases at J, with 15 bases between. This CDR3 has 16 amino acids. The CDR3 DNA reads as TGTGCCAGCAGTTACCCGGAGGGGGGGCATAACACTGAAGCTTTCTTT. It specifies CASSYPEGGHNTEAFF.

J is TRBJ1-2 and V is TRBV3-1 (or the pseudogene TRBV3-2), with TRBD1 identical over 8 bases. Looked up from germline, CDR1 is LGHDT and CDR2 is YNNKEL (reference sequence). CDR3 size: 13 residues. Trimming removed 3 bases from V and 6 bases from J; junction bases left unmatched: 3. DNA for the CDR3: TGTGCCAGCAGCCACTTGACAGGGGATGGCTACACCTTC. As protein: CASSHLTGDGYTF.

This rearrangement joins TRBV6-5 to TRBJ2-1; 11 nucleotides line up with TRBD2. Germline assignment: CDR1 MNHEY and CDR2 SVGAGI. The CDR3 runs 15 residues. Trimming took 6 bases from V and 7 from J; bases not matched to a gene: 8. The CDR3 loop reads CASRLSGGVRNEQFF. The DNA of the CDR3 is TGTGCCAGCAGACTTAGCGGGGGGGTAAGGAATGAGCAGTTCTTC.

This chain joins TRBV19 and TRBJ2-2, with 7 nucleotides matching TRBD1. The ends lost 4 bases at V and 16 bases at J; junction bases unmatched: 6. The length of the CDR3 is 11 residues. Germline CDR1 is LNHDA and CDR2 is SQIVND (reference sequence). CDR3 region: CASSTGQNQFF. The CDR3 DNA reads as TGTGCCAGTAGTACGGGACAGAACCAGTTTTTT.